This entry features one T cell receptor beta chain sequence. The antigen remains undetermined. Just one base apart from a much larger clone, this may be a read error. This sample is part of a study of neurological immune-mediated disorders. TCRdb reanalysed the 5' RACE reads using MiXCR and keeps one entry per CDR3 protein. The sample includes approximately 50,000 distinct CDR3 sequences, 7% to 10% seen only once; the top ten take roughly 2%. As for time point: longitudinal time-point 3. The V gene's germline CDR1 is DFQATT and CDR2 SNEGSKA (reference sequence). The CDR3 is 13 amino acids. Trimming removed 3 bases from V and 2 bases from J, with 11 bases in between. Whole-study results and caveats: The level of TCR clonal expansion was highest in patients with HTLV-1-associated myelopathy and lowest in multiple sclerosis, where it fell below the level seen in healthy controls.

This sequence was found in a middle-aged woman in good health. The chain links TRBV20-1 to TRBJ2-7; tentative D call: TRBD2 (6 bases). Source material: PBMCs. CDR3 sequence reads: CSARIAVPYEQYF. The CDR3 DNA reads TGCAGTGCTAGGATAGCGGTACCCTACGAGCAGTACTTC.